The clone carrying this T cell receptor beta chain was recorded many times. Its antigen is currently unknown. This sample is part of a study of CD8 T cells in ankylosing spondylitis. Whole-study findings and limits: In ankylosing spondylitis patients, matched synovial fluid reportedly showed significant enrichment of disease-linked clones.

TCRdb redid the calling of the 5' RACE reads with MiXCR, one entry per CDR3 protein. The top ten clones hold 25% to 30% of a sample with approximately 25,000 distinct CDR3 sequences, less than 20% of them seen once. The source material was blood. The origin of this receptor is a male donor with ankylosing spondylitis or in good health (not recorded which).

CDR3 DNA: TGTGCCACCAAACCGCCGACCGGGGAGCTGTTTTTT. It is translated as CATKPPTGELFF. V usage is TRBV15 and J usage is TRBJ2-2; D uncertain. Trimming shortened V by 7 bases and J by 5 bases, and 8 bases separated the two germline ends. The CDR3 is 12 residues long. The germline V gene has CDR1 LNHNV and CDR2 YYDKDF (reference sequence).